One and the same sample provided the 14 T cell receptor beta chains below, sequenced in a study of vaccination and CD4 T cells after COVID-19. Treatment meaning: roughly 10-day PBMC culture with coronavirus spike peptide pools or control peptides (ViraFEST assay). Once obtained from cultured CD4+ T cells, the DNA was sequenced using the Oncomine TCR Beta short-read assay. TCRdb fed the PCR reads into MiXCR, producing one record per CDR3 protein. This repertoire shows about 8,400 distinct CDR3 sequences, about 63% found once; its top ten account for roughly 36%. Which antigens these TCRs recognize remains unknown. The source material was CD4+ T cells from blood, cultured in vitro. All receptors derive from a human donor who had recovered from COVID-19.

The chain joins TRBV7-2 to TRBJ2-3; the match to TRBD2 covers 10 bases. CDR1 is SGHTA and CDR2 is FQGNSA in the germline V gene. V was clipped by 6 bases and J by 0 bases; unmatched bases: 3. The CDR3 loop spans 15 amino acids. CDR3 loop: CASREGLASTDTQYF. The CDR3 coding sequence is TGTGCCAGCAGGGAGGGACTAGCGAGCACAGATACGCAGTATTTT.

This chain links TRBV7-2 with TRBJ1-3, with D uncertain. Germline assignment: CDR1 SGHTA and CDR2 FQGNSA. V dropped 0 bases and J dropped 0 bases, with 12 bases sitting between them. The CDR3 has 17 amino acids. The CDR3 bases are TGTGCCAGCAGCTTAGCCAATCCGGGGAGCTCTGGAAACACCATATATTTT. This encodes CASSLANPGSSGNTIYF.

The gene calls are TRBV11-3 and TRBJ2-4; D not resolved. The CDR3 is made up of 17 amino acids. V was shortened by 4 bases and J by 1 base, with 17 bases between the two germline ends. Germline V lookup: CDR1 SGHNT, CDR2 YENEEA. The CDR3 DNA reads TGTGCCAGCAGCTCGAGACCGTCCCCGGGTGCCAAAAACATTCAGTACTTC. Translated: CASSSRPSPGAKNIQYF.

The chain joins TRBV27 to TRBJ1-3, with D possibly being TRBD1 (5 bases). The germline V gene has CDR1 MNHEY and CDR2 SMNVEV (reference sequence). V lost 0 bases, J lost 4 bases, and 10 bases lay in between. This CDR3 is built from 15 residues. The CDR3 loop reads CASSLSPRAGNTIYF. The CDR3, as DNA: TGTGCCAGCAGTTTATCTCCCAGGGCCGGAAACACCATATATTTT.

Only one count was recorded for this clonotype. The chain couples TRBV6-1 to TRBJ2-3, with 8 bases matching TRBD1. Per germline, CDR1 MNHNS and CDR2 SASEGT. Germline trimming cut 4 bases from V and 0 bases from J; bases unmatched to any gene: 3. This CDR3 has 15 amino acids. This CDR3 is CASSVTGASTDTQYF. The DNA of the CDR3 is TGTGCCAGCAGTGTGACAGGGGCGAGCACAGATACGCAGTATTTT.

This clonotype has more than one count but fewer than ten. The genes are TRBV20-1 and TRBJ2-5, with D possibly TRBD1 on 6 matching bases. This CDR3 has 15 residues. V dropped 2 bases and J dropped 2 bases, with 15 bases sitting between them. The V gene's germline CDR1 is DFQATT and CDR2 SNEGSKA (reference sequence). The CDR3: CSARLRGTLQETQYF. CDR3 coding DNA: TGCAGTGCTAGATTGCGTGGGACATTACAAGAGACCCAGTACTTC.

V gene TRBV5-1 combines with J gene TRBJ1-2; tentative D call: TRBD1 (6 bases). CDR1 and CDR2 from the germline V gene are SGHRS and YFSETQ. The CDR3 has 15 residues. The V end was cut by 0 bases, the J end by 2 bases, with 11 bases between. The DNA for the CDR3 is TGCGCCAGCAGCTTGGCCTCAGGGGAAAACTATGGCTACACCTTC. This codes for CASSLASGENYGYTF.

V usage is TRBV6-1 and J usage is TRBJ1-1; the D gene is possibly TRBD1 (6 bases). The germline V gene encodes CDR1 MNHNS and CDR2 SASEGT. V was shortened by 6 bases and J by 6 bases, with 17 bases between the two germline ends. The CDR3 totals 14 residues. As DNA, the CDR3 is TGTGCCAGCAGCCTTATTACAGGGCGAGCTGAAGCTTTCTTT. Amino acid sequence: CASSLITGRAEAFF.

This clonotype was found once. The CDR3 DNA reads TGTGCCAGCAGCCCCGGGACTGCCGGGGAGACCCAGTACTTC. Amino acids: CASSPGTAGETQYF. The chain links TRBV7-9 to TRBJ2-5; a possible D gene is TRBD2 (6 bases). This CDR3 region has 14 residues. From germline, CDR1 is SEHNR and CDR2 FQNEAQ (reference sequence). Trimming took 5 bases from V and 5 from J, leaving 15 bases between them.

The genes are TRBV2 and TRBJ2-5, with D unresolved. This CDR3 region has 12 residues. The V and J ends lost 7 bases and 8 bases respectively, with 14 bases between them. The V gene's germline CDR1 is SNHLY and CDR2 FYNNEI. CDR3 in amino acids: CASTLAGYTQYF. As DNA, the CDR3 is TGTGCCAGCACCCTTGCAGGTTATACCCAGTACTTC.

The rearrangement uses TRBV5-1 and TRBJ2-5, with 11 bases fitting TRBD2. Germline loops: CDR1 SGHRS, CDR2 YFSETQ. The J segment lost 3 bases and the V segment lost 4 bases, leaving 5 bases of the junction unmatched. This CDR3 spans 15 amino acids. CDR3 residues: CASSPSGGSEETQYF. The CDR3 nucleotides read TGCGCCAGCAGCCCTAGCGGGGGGTCCGAAGAGACCCAGTACTTC.

J is TRBJ2-2 and V is TRBV15, with 8 bases that match TRBD1. The CDR3 has 15 amino acids. CDR1 is LNHNV and CDR2 is YYDKDF in the germline V gene (reference sequence). V was pared by 3 bases and J by 0 bases, with 0 bases of the junction left unmatched. The CDR3 DNA is TGTGCCACCAGCAGGGACAGGGCGAACACCGGGGAGCTGTTTTTT. This gives the protein CATSRDRANTGELFF. Together with reference TRBV15 and TRBJ2-2, the CDR3 gives the full variable domain: DAMVIQNPRYQVTQFGKPVTLSCSQTLNHNVMYWYQQKSSQAPKLLFHYYDKDFNNEADTPDNFQSRRPNTSFCFLDIRSPGLGDTAMYLCATSRDRANTGELFFGEGSRLTVL.

The chain has TRBV27 and TRBJ1-6; no reliable D call. Germline CDR1 MNHEY, CDR2 SMNVEV (reference sequence). The V and J ends lost 3 bases and 9 bases respectively, with 24 bases between them. CDR3 size: 18 residues. The CDR3 sequence: CASSFRLANVGSGSPLHF. CDR3 nucleotides: TGTGCCAGCAGTTTTCGTCTGGCCAATGTGGGGTCTGGTTCACCCCTCCACTTT.

V and J are TRBV29-1 and TRBJ2-1, with 8 positions matching TRBD1. The CDR3 length is 14 residues. Trimming took 6 bases from V and 3 from J; bases not matched to a gene: 7. From germline, CDR1 is SQVTM and CDR2 ANQGSEA. CDR3 residues: CSVTPGQDYNEQFF. The CDR3 DNA is TGCAGCGTGACTCCGGGACAGGACTACAATGAGCAGTTCTTC.